This is a list of T cell receptor beta chains from one sample in a study of blood T cell repertoires in COVID-19. Some clones are missing from TCRdb's copy, which holds only in-frame ones; the method was immunoSEQ multiplex PCR. The sample shows about 68,000 clones, approximately 90% of them seen only once. Sequencing was carried out using peripheral blood. These TCRs come from a man between 45 and 60 years old with acute or convalescent COVID-19. Each CDR3 is given with its conserved first and last residue. A D gene is named only where the DNA matches it firmly. Clone size is not always given. Where it is, it says once, few, many or a class for expanded clones.

V	D	J	size	CDR3	DNA
TRBV5-1	TRBD1	TRBJ2-1	NA	CASTKRQGTYNEQFF	TGCGCCAGCACCAAACGACAGGGGACCTACAATGAGCAGTTCTTC
TRBV15	NA	TRBJ1-1	NA	CATSRAENTEAFF	TGTGCCACCAGCAGAGCAGAGAACACTGAAGCTTTCTTT
TRBV10-2	NA	TRBJ1-2	once	CASSDFGSDGYTF	TGCGCCAGCAGTGATTTCGGTTCGGATGGCTACACCTTC
TRBV6-2/TRBV6-3	TRBD2	TRBJ2-5	NA	CASSYPEREGITQETQYF	TGTGCCAGCAGTTACCCCGAGCGGGAGGGCATTACACAAGAGACCCAGTACTTC
TRBV5-1	NA	TRBJ2-5	NA	CASSLEGAETQYF	TGCGCCAGCAGCTTGGAAGGGGCAGAGACCCAGTACTTC
TRBV10-3	TRBD2	TRBJ2-1	NA	CAIRRGLAEDNEQFF	TGTGCCATCAGGAGGGGACTAGCGGAAGACAATGAGCAGTTCTTC
TRBV5-4	NA	TRBJ2-1	NA	CASSPGVPAGPSYNEQFF	TGTGCCAGCAGCCCTGGGGTACCCGCGGGACCCTCCTACAATGAGCAGTTCTTC
TRBV4-3	TRBD1	TRBJ1-4	NA	CASSQAPGQGATEKLFF	TGCGCCAGCAGCCAAGCACCGGGACAGGGGGCAACTGAAAAACTGTTTTTT
TRBV7-9	NA	TRBJ1-1	NA	CASVRGVNTEAFF	TGTGCCAGCGTCCGGGGTGTGAACACTGAAGCTTTCTTT
TRBV7-2	TRBD1	TRBJ2-1	NA	CASRGQGLGNEQFF	TGTGCCAGCAGAGGACAGGGGTTGGGCAATGAGCAGTTCTTC
TRBV6-5	TRBD2	TRBJ2-3	once	CASSNSGTESDTQYF	TGTGCCAGCAGTAATAGCGGGACTGAGTCAGATACGCAGTATTTT
TRBV19	TRBD1	TRBJ2-1	NA	CATKSRDRPYNEQFF	TGTGCCACCAAGTCCCGGGACAGACCTTACAATGAGCAGTTCTTC
TRBV19	NA	TRBJ1-1	NA	CASSISRGRETEAFF	TGTGCCAGTAGTATATCGCGGGGAAGGGAAACTGAAGCTTTCTTT
TRBV5-5	NA	TRBJ1-1	NA	CASSLVSAEAFF	TGTGCCAGCAGCTTGGTCAGTGCTGAAGCTTTCTTT
TRBV9	NA	TRBJ2-7	NA	CASSVGGQNYEQYF	TGTGCCAGCAGCGTGGGGGGACAGAACTACGAGCAGTACTTC
TRBV24-1	NA	TRBJ2-1	NA	CATRRAARDEQFF	TGTGCCACCAGGAGGGCAGCCAGAGATGAGCAGTTCTTC
TRBV30	NA	TRBJ1-6	NA	CAWSVPGSNNSPLHF	TGTGCCTGGAGTGTACCGGGGTCGAACAATTCACCCCTCCACTTT
TRBV28	NA	TRBJ1-6	NA	CASYPQANAGSPLHF	TGTGCCAGCTACCCTCAGGCCAATGCGGGTTCACCCCTCCACTTT
TRBV7-9	NA	TRBJ2-5	NA	CASREGAGETQYF	TGTGCCAGCAGGGAGGGTGCAGGAGAGACCCAGTACTTC
TRBV4-3	TRBD1	TRBJ2-3	NA	CASSQDTGDLTDTQYF	TGCGCCAGCAGCCAAGACACAGGGGACCTCACAGATACGCAGTATTTT
TRBV7-2	NA	TRBJ2-6	NA	CASSSSEGGANVLTF	TGTGCCAGCAGCTCCTCGGAGGGGGGGGCCAACGTCCTGACTTTC
TRBV27	TRBD2	TRBJ2-1	NA	CASSSATSGRGYEQFF	TGTGCCAGCAGTTCGGCGACTAGCGGGAGGGGATATGAGCAGTTCTTC